This TCR beta chain was retrieved from a study of control samples from healthy donors and cancer patients. Germline CDR1 MNHNS, CDR2 SASEGT. V lost 3 bases and J lost 10, with 15 bases in between. This CDR3 has 13 amino acids. The data were produced by immunoSEQ multiplex PCR, yet TCRdb's version contains in-frame clones alone and is incomplete. The repertoire holds tens of thousands of clones, with more than 80% as singletons. The receptor was isolated from a man younger than 40 with colorectal cancer. The chain is built from TRBV6-1 and TRBJ1-1; D not certain. The sample comprised PBMCs. As DNA, the CDR3 is TGTGCCAGCAGTGAGCAGGAGGTCGAGGGAGCTTTCTTT. It is translated as CASSEQEVEGAFF.